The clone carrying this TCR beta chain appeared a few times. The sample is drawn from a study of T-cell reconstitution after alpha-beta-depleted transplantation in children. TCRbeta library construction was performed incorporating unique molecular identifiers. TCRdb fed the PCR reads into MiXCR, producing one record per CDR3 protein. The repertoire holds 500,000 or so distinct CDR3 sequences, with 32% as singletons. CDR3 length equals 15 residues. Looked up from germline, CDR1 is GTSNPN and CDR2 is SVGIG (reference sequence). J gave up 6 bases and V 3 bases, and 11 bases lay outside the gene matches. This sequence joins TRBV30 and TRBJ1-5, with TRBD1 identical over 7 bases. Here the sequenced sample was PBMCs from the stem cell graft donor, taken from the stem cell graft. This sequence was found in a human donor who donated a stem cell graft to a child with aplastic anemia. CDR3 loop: CAWSALRTGPQPQHF. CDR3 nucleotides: TGTGCCTGGAGCGCCCTTAGGACAGGCCCTCAGCCCCAGCATTTT.